This T cell receptor beta chain was obtained from a study of cytomegalovirus exposure and HLA in healthy donors. PCR was performed using 60 Vbeta and 13 Jbeta primers. The repertoire was sequenced with immunoSEQ multiplex PCR; TCRdb's copy has only in-frame clones and lacks some. This sample yields fewer than 250,000 clones, of which more than 70% are seen a single time; more than 4% belongs to the top ten. On this clone: Its antigen is not identified.

Unmatched junction bases numbered 4, after V lost 1 base and J lost 7 bases. Germline V CDR1 and CDR2: MDHEN, SYDVKM. The CDR3 sequence is 15 residues long. Study results and caveats: Most TCRs appeared rarely, but some public TCRs recurred in many donors. Cytomegalovirus-associated status was assigned to approximately 160 TCR beta chains.

Sequenced input: PBMCs. The receptor was isolated from a young man in good health and CMV-seropositive. V is TRBV28 and J is TRBJ1-6; TRBD1 matches 7 bases. CDR3: CASSLYRQGNSPLHF. The CDR3, as DNA: TGTGCCAGCAGTTTATATAGACAGGGCAATTCACCCCTCCACTTT.